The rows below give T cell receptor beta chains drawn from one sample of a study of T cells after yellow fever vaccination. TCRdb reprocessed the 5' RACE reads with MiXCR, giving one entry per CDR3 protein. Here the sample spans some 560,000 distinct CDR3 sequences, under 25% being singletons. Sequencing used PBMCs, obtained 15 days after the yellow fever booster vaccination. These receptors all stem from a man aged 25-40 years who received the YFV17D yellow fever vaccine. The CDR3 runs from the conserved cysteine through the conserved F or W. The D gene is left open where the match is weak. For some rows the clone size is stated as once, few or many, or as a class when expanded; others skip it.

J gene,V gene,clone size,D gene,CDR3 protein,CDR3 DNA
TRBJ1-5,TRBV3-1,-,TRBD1,CASSQGTAGGQPQHF,TGTGCCAGCAGCCAGGGGACAGCCGGTGGTCAGCCCCAGCATTTT
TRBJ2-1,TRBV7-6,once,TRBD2,CASSFMHQTSGTHNEQFF,TGTGCCAGCAGCTTTATGCATCAGACTAGCGGAACCCACAATGAGCAGTTCTTC
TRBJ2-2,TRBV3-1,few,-,CASSQGVYYTGELFF,TGTGCCAGCAGCCAAGGCGTCTATTACACCGGGGAGCTGTTTTTT
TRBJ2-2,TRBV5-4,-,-,CASSAGPGELFF,TGTGCCAGCAGCGCTGGGCCCGGGGAGCTGTTTTTT
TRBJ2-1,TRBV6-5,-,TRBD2,CASSYLASGSYEQFF,TGTGCCAGCAGTTACTTGGCTAGCGGGAGCTATGAGCAGTTCTTC
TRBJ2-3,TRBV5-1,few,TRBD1,CASSLRQQGASTDTQYF,TGCGCCAGCAGCCTACGTCAACAGGGGGCGAGCACAGATACGCAGTATTTT
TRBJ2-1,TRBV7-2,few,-,CASSLDYGEQFF,TGTGCCAGCAGCTTAGACTATGGTGAGCAGTTCTTC
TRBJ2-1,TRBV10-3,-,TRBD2,CGCGEGAWSNEQFF,TGTGGCTGTGGGGAGGGAGCTTGGTCCAATGAGCAGTTCTTC
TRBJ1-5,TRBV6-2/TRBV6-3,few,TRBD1,CASGTDNQPQHF,TGTGCCAGCGGGACAGACAATCAGCCCCAGCATTTT
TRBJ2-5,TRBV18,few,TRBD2,CASSPPRPSGRVEETQYF,TGTGCCAGCTCACCACCGAGACCCAGCGGGAGGGTCGAAGAGACCCAGTACTTC
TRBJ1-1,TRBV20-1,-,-,CSAALYTPDEAFF,TGCAGTGCTGCGCTCTACACACCAGATGAAGCTTTCTTT
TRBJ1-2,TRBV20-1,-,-,CSATGGDGYTF,TGCAGTGCAACGGGGGGGGATGGCTACACCTTC
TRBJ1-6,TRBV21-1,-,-,CASSKVKGRGHSYNSPLHF,TGTGCCAGCAGCAAAGTGAAGGGGCGGGGGCACTCCTATAATTCACCCCTCCACTTT
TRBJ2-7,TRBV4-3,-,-,CASSQDHGLEQYF,TGCGCCAGCAGCCAAGATCACGGTCTCGAGCAGTACTTC
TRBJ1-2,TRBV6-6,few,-,CASSSQGSGGYTF,TGTGCCAGCAGTTCCCAGGGTTCGGGTGGCTACACCTTC
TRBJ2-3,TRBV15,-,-,CATRFADTQYF,TGTGCCACCAGGTTTGCAGATACGCAGTATTTT
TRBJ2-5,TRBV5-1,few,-,CASNLGQLYQETQYF,TGCGCCAGCAACCTTGGCCAGTTGTACCAAGAGACCCAGTACTTC
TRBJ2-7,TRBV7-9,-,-,CASSLSAATYEQYF,TGTGCCAGCAGCTTATCGGCAGCTACCTACGAGCAGTACTTC
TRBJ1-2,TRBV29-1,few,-,CSVCRAGSYGYTF,TGCAGCGTTTGCAGGGCCGGGTCGTATGGCTACACCTTC
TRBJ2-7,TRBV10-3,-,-,CAISASSLHYEQYF,TGTGCCATCAGTGCTTCTAGCCTCCACTACGAGCAGTACTTC
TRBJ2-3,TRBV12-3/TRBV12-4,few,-,CASIRRGFTDTQYF,TGTGCCAGCATAAGACGGGGATTTACAGATACGCAGTATTTT
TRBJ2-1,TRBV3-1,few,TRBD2,CASSQGGGQFF,TGTGCCAGCAGCCAAGGGGGGGGGCAGTTCTTC
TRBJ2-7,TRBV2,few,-,CASSGSGPPYEQYF,TGTGCCAGCAGTGGGTCGGGACCTCCCTACGAGCAGTACTTC
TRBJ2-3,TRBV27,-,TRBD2,CASLQLAGGTDTQYF,TGTGCCAGCTTACAATTAGCGGGAGGAACAGATACGCAGTATTTT
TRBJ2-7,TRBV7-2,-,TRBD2,CASSLPGLDYEQYF,TGTGCCAGCAGCTTGCCGGGACTAGACTACGAGCAGTACTTC
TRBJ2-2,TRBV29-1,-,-,CSVEDPGNAGELFF,TGCAGCGTTGAAGATCCTGGGAACGCCGGGGAGCTGTTTTTT